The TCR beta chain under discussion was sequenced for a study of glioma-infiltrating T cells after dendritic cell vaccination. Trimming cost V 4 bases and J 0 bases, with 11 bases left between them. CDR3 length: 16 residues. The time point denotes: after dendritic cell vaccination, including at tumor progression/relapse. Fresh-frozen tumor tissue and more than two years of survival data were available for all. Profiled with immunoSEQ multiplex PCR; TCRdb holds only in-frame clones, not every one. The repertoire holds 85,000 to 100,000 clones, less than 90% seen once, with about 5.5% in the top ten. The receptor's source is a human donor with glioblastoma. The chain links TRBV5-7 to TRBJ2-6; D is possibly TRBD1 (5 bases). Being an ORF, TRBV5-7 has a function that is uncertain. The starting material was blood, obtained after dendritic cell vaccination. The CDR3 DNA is TGTGCCAGCAGCCCGGTGGGGCTCTCTGGGGCCAACGTCCTGACTTTC. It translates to CASSPVGLSGANVLTF.